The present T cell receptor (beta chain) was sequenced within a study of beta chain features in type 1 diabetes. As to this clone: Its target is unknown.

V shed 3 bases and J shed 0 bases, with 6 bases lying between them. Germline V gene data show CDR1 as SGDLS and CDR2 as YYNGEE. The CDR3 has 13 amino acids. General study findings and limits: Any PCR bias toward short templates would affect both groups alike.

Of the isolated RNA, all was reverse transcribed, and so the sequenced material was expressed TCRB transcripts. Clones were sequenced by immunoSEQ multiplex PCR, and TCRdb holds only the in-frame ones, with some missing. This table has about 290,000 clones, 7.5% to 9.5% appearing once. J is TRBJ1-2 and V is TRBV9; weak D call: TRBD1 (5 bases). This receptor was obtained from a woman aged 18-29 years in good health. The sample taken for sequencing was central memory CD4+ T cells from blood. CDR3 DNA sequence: TGTGCCAGCAGCGGGACATCTAACTATGGCTACACCTTC. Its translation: CASSGTSNYGYTF.